A single T cell receptor beta chain is shown here with its context. Other DNA sequences within the sample encode an identical CDR3. The record originates from a study of blood T cell repertoires in COVID-19. As handled by the study authors: Nucleated cell number was recorded as an estimate derived from reference gene primer amplification. Data came from immunoSEQ multiplex PCR; TCRdb stores just in-frame clones and leaves some out. V, J and clone size derive from that table, while D and trimming were established from the DNA sequence. Altogether about 190,000 clones are present, about 88% being singletons, with the ten largest covering about 1.1%. The CDR3 sequence is 12 residues long. The ends lost 5 bases at V and 4 bases at J; junction bases unmatched: 1. Per the germline V gene, CDR1 is LNHDA and CDR2 is SQIVND (reference sequence).

Sequencing input: peripheral blood. The source is a man in his thirties or forties with acute or convalescent COVID-19. V gene TRBV19 combines with J gene TRBJ1-1; 7 bases map to TRBD1. The CDR3 here is CASSSGGTEAFF. The DNA for the CDR3 is TGTGCCAGTAGTTCAGGGGGCACTGAAGCTTTCTTT.